Sequencing of this TCR beta chain was carried out in a study of molecular identifiers for immune sequencing clone quantification. Points on this clonotype: Its cognate antigen is unknown.

TCRdb recomputed calls from the PCR reads with MiXCR, one row per CDR3 protein. The sample holds a few hundred thousand distinct CDR3 sequences; 24% are singletons and the top ten take around 0.76%. V lost 6 bases, J lost 8 bases, and 16 bases stayed unmatched. In germline, CDR1 is MNHEY, CDR2 SVGEGT. The CDR3 has 17 residues. Regarding the study as a whole: Spike-in Jurkat TCR RNA from a single cell reportedly registered among about a million naive cells. Underestimation of highly expanded clone sizes could arise where identical TCR molecules share a barcode.

V is TRBV6-2 or TRBV6-3 and J is TRBJ2-1; 10 bases fit TRBD2. The sequence came from a human donor in good health. Some libraries in this study had Jurkat cell RNA spiked in. Sequenced: naive CD8+ T cells from blood, with Jurkat cell RNA spiked in. Subset defined: FACS-sorted CD8+CD4-CCR7+CD45RA+ naive T cells. Here the CDR3 DNA reads TGTGCCAGCAGCCCCCCTTTAGCGGGAGGAGGTACCGATGAGCAGTTCTTC. Protein: CASSPPLAGGGTDEQFF.